Shown below are 6 T cell receptor beta chains from a single sample sequenced in a study of monozygotic twins with inflammatory bowel disease. TCRdb reprocessed the 5' RACE reads, with one entry per CDR3 protein and no DNA. In total, the table holds approximately 100,000 distinct CDR3 sequences. Sequenced: blood. The source is a human donor with ulcerative colitis or Crohn's disease, or a healthy co-twin of an affected twin (not recorded which).

The V gene is TRBV5-1, the J gene TRBJ2-1; there is no DNA to check the TCRdb D call of TRBD2. There are 14 residues in the CDR3. Germline CDR1 is SGHRS and CDR2 is YFSETQ. The CDR3 sequence is CASSAGKTYNEQFF. Looking up the rest from reference TRBV5-1 and TRBJ2-1 gives the full variable domain: KAGVTQTPRYLIKTRGQQVTLSCSPISGHRSVSWYQQTPGQGLQFLFEYFSETQRNKGNFPGRFSGRQFSNSRSEMNVSTLELGDSALYLCASSAGKTYNEQFFGPGTRLTVL.

The chain combines TRBV2 with TRBJ2-1. This CDR3 has 11 amino acids. Per the germline V gene, CDR1 is SNHLY and CDR2 is FYNNEI. CDR3 sequence reads: CASSVRHEQFF.

The chain is built from TRBV7-9 and TRBJ2-7; the D gene TCRdb calls, TRBD2, cannot be checked with no DNA. Looked up from germline, CDR1 is SEHNR and CDR2 is FQNEAQ (reference sequence). The CDR3 is 16 amino acids. The CDR3 sequence: CASSLVPGLARYEQYF.

The V and J genes are TRBV4-2 and TRBJ1-2. This CDR3 contains 11 residues. Germline assignment: CDR1 LGHNA and CDR2 YNFKEQ. The CDR3 sequence is CASSQALGITF.

The chain recombines TRBV5-1 with TRBJ2-7; TCRdb names TRBD1, which stays unverified in the absence of DNA. Per germline, CDR1 SGHRS and CDR2 YFSETQ. This CDR3 region has 15 residues. CDR3 protein: CASSFGPGTAYEQYF.

V is TRBV10-3 and J is TRBJ2-3. CDR1 and CDR2 from the germline V gene are ENHRY and SYGVKD. The CDR3 totals 13 residues. CDR3 amino acids: CAISERETDTQYF.